This TCR beta chain is drawn from a study of T cells in Graves' hyperthyroidism and ophthalmopathy. Whole-study results and caveats: Most thyroid clonotypes expanded above 0.001 were also detected in blood.

Amplified TCR beta CDR3 regions came from RNA transcripts. The TCR CDR3 was amplified in a first-round RT-PCR using the HTBI primer set. TCRdb fed the multiplex PCR reads into MiXCR, producing one record per CDR3 protein. The repertoire has 600,000 to 650,000 distinct CDR3 sequences, 15% to 20% of them found once; the top ten carry 3.5% to 4%. Details on this clonotype: Antigen specificity is unknown.

Graves' hyperthyroidism is called stable when ophthalmopathy does not progress within 18 months. Hyperthyroidism in the patients, aged 18 to 65, was newly diagnosed and under 2 months in duration. Patients were excluded because of uncontrolled infection, other autoimmune disease, pregnancy or lactation. The CDR3 is made up of 17 amino acids. CDR1 and CDR2 from the germline V gene are PRHDT and FYEKMQ (reference sequence). V was cut by 1 base and J by 0 bases, with 16 bases left in between. This clonotype was obtained from a woman in her 30s with Graves' hyperthyroidism. The chain links TRBV13 to TRBJ2-7; tentative D call: TRBD1 (5 bases). The source material was blood. DNA of the CDR3: TGTGCCAGCAGCTTAGCCAGTTGGGGCGGTAGCTCCTACGAGCAGTACTTC. Protein sequence: CASSLASWGGSSYEQYF.